This T cell receptor beta chain is from a study of blood T cell repertoires in COVID-19. Clones were read by immunoSEQ multiplex PCR, and TCRdb kept only the in-frame ones, dropping some. The data show about 180,000 clones, just over 85% seen once. Participants were aged roughly 18 to 90 years from more than 20 US areas. Cohorts were determined from participant-reported clinical history. For recovered donors of Cohort 3, there were two negative PCRs, clearance, or symptom resolution. The V gene's germline CDR1 is SEHNR and CDR2 FQNEAQ (reference sequence). The CDR3 is 16 residues long. Trimming removed 3 bases from V and 0 bases from J, with 15 bases in between.

This TCR derives from a woman younger than 30 who had recovered from COVID-19. Sequences were obtained from PBMCs or T cells enriched from blood (not recorded which). This chain links TRBV7-9 with TRBJ2-7, with D possibly matching TRBD2 (7 bases). CDR3 loop: CASSFLGGPTSYEQYF. The CDR3 nucleotides read TGTGCCAGCAGCTTTCTGGGGGGGCCTACCTCCTACGAGCAGTACTTC.